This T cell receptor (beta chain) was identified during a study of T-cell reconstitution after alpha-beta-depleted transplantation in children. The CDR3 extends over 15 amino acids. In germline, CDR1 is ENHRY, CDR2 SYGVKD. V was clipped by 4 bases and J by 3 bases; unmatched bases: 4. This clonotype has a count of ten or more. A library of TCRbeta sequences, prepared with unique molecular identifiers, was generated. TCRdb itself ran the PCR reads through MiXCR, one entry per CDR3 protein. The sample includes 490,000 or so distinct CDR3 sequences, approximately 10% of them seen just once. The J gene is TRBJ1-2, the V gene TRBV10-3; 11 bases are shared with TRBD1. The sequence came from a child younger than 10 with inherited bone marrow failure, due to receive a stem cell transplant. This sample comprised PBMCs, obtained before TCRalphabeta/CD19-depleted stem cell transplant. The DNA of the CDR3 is TGTGCCATCAGTGGCGGGACAGGGGGAGACTATGGCTACACCTTC. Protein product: CAISGGTGGDYGYTF.